This entry lists 4 T cell receptor beta chains sequenced from one sample in a study of cytomegalovirus exposure and HLA in healthy donors. Libraries were prepared by immunoSEQ multiplex PCR; TCRdb keeps only in-frame clonotypes and omits some of them. The sample records under 80,000 clones, 80% to 90% being singletons. The sample taken for sequencing was PBMCs. All receptors derive from a woman in her late teens or twenties in good health and CMV-seronegative.

The CDR3 sequence is CASSTGNSGANVLTF. The CDR3 region has the DNA TGTGCCAGCAGTACAGGGAACTCTGGGGCCAACGTCCTGACTTTC. The rearrangement uses TRBV2 and TRBJ2-6; tentatively, D is TRBD1 (6 bases). Per the germline V gene, CDR1 is SNHLY and CDR2 is FYNNEI. The ends were cut back, 5 bases at V and 0 bases at J, with 8 bases in the middle. The CDR3 loop spans 15 amino acids.

V gene TRBV2 combines with J gene TRBJ1-6; no clear D. Germline lookup yields CDR1 SNHLY and CDR2 FYNNEI. The CDR3 totals 16 residues. The V end was cut by 3 bases, the J end by 10 bases, with 19 bases between. CDR3 protein: CASSERETRWGSPLHF. In nucleotides, the CDR3 is TGTGCCAGCAGTGAGCGGGAAACTCGGTGGGGATCACCCCTCCACTTT.

The chain recombines TRBV5-6 with TRBJ1-6; D gene ambiguous. Germline-derived CDR1 and CDR2 are SGHDT and YYEEEE. CDR3 length equals 15 residues. Between the trimmed V and J ends, which lost 4 bases and 8 bases, there was a span of 16 bases. CDR3 residues: CASSRVGWSDSPLHF. In nucleotides, the CDR3 is TGTGCCAGCAGCCGGGTCGGGTGGTCGGATTCACCCCTCCACTTT.

The chain combines TRBV6-5 with TRBJ2-5; D possibly corresponds to TRBD2 (5 bases). Looked up from germline, CDR1 is MNHEY and CDR2 is SVGAGI. Trimming shortened V by 0 bases and J by 2 bases, and 13 bases separated the two germline ends. The CDR3 spans 16 residues. The CDR3 DNA follows: TGTGCCAGCAGTTACTCGAGAGGGTGGAAACAAGAGACCCAGTACTTC. As protein: CASSYSRGWKQETQYF.